This is a list of T cell receptor beta chains from one sample in a study of identifying expanded T cells in peripheral blood. Generated by immunoSEQ multiplex PCR, the TCRdb table keeps only in-frame clones and is missing some. The sample consists of about 53,000 clones, around 86% of them appearing once. Sequenced: blood. The receptors derive from a person between 18 and 70 years old in good health. Each CDR3 is given with its conserved first and last residue. The order of the fields is clone size, V gene, D gene, J gene, CDR3 DNA, CDR3 protein. D genes are given only for firm matches. Expanded clones get a size class; other rows say once, few or many, or leave the size out.

abundance: NA
v_gene: TRBV5-1
d_gene: NA
j_gene: TRBJ2-5
CDR3nt: TGCGCCAGCAGCTCTGGTCCAGCACAAGAGACCCAGTACTTC
CDR3aa: CASSSGPAQETQYF

abundance: NA
v_gene: TRBV7-2
d_gene: NA
j_gene: TRBJ1-2
CDR3nt: TGTGCCAGCAGCCCCGACACCTCTAACTATGGCTACACCTTC
CDR3aa: CASSPDTSNYGYTF

abundance: NA
v_gene: TRBV7-9
d_gene: NA
j_gene: TRBJ2-3
CDR3nt: TGTGCCAGCAGCCCCCTTGCAGATACGCAGTATTTT
CDR3aa: CASSPLADTQYF

abundance: NA
v_gene: TRBV6-1
d_gene: TRBD1
j_gene: TRBJ1-5
CDR3nt: TGTGCCAGCAATCCAGGGGGCCCCAATCAGCCCCAGCATTTT
CDR3aa: CASNPGGPNQPQHF

abundance: NA
v_gene: TRBV9
d_gene: NA
j_gene: TRBJ1-1
CDR3nt: TGTGCCAGCAGCGCGCAAATCCGAAACACTGAAGCTTTCTTT
CDR3aa: CASSAQIRNTEAFF

abundance: once
v_gene: TRBV6-5
d_gene: NA
j_gene: TRBJ2-3
CDR3nt: TGTGCCAGCGAAGCCGGGGATGGCACAGATACGCAGTATTTT
CDR3aa: CASEAGDGTDTQYF

abundance: NA
v_gene: TRBV30
d_gene: NA
j_gene: TRBJ1-5
CDR3nt: TGTGCCTGGAGTGTTTTTGGGCAGGGCAATCAGCCCCAGCATTTT
CDR3aa: CAWSVFGQGNQPQHF

abundance: NA
v_gene: TRBV29-1
d_gene: NA
j_gene: TRBJ1-2
CDR3nt: TGCAGCGTTGAAGTGGCCAGGGGAAGTAACTATGGCTACACCTTC
CDR3aa: CSVEVARGSNYGYTF

abundance: NA
v_gene: TRBV19
d_gene: TRBD1
j_gene: TRBJ1-2
CDR3nt: TGTGCCAGTAGTATTGGGTACAGGGGCGTTATTTATGGCTACACCTTC
CDR3aa: CASSIGYRGVIYGYTF

abundance: NA
v_gene: TRBV6-6
d_gene: NA
j_gene: TRBJ1-3
CDR3nt: TGTGCCAGCACCTACCCGGACAGTAGCTCTGGAAACACCATATATTTT
CDR3aa: CASTYPDSSSGNTIYF

abundance: NA
v_gene: TRBV4-2
d_gene: TRBD2
j_gene: TRBJ2-3
CDR3nt: TGTGCCAGCAGCCAAGATGGCCGATCAGCGGGAGTTTCGGATACGCAGTATTTT
CDR3aa: CASSQDGRSAGVSDTQYF

abundance: NA
v_gene: TRBV5-1
d_gene: NA
j_gene: TRBJ2-3
CDR3nt: TGCGCCAGCAGCACCTACGGCGGGGGCGGTACAGATACGCAGTATTTT
CDR3aa: CASSTYGGGGTDTQYF

abundance: NA
v_gene: TRBV30
d_gene: TRBD2
j_gene: TRBJ2-3
CDR3nt: TGTGCCTGGACTTCAAAGACTAGCGGGGTACTGGATACGCAGTATTTT
CDR3aa: CAWTSKTSGVLDTQYF

abundance: NA
v_gene: TRBV6-1
d_gene: NA
j_gene: TRBJ1-1
CDR3nt: TGTGCCAGCATCGAAAAAGCGGACACTGAAGCTTTCTTT
CDR3aa: CASIEKADTEAFF

abundance: NA
v_gene: TRBV4-1
d_gene: NA
j_gene: TRBJ1-1
CDR3nt: TGCGCCAGCAGCCATCCCCTTACGGGGGAGGGTGAAGCTTTCTTT
CDR3aa: CASSHPLTGEGEAFF

abundance: once
v_gene: TRBV5-4
d_gene: TRBD2
j_gene: TRBJ2-3
CDR3nt: TGTGCCAGCAGCTTGGTTAGCGGGGGTGGCACAGATACGCAGTATTTT
CDR3aa: CASSLVSGGGTDTQYF

abundance: NA
v_gene: TRBV18
d_gene: NA
j_gene: TRBJ2-2
CDR3nt: TGTGCCAGCTCACCAACCAGGGGGGAAACCGGGGAGCTGTTTTTT
CDR3aa: CASSPTRGETGELFF

abundance: NA
v_gene: TRBV11-2
d_gene: NA
j_gene: TRBJ2-7
CDR3nt: TGTGCCAGCAGCCCCGCTAGCAGCTACGAGCAGTACTTC
CDR3aa: CASSPASSYEQYF

abundance: NA
v_gene: TRBV30
d_gene: NA
j_gene: TRBJ1-2
CDR3nt: TGTGCCTGGAGTGTAGATCCGTTACGGCATGGCTACACCTTC
CDR3aa: CAWSVDPLRHGYTF

abundance: NA
v_gene: TRBV5-6
d_gene: NA
j_gene: TRBJ1-1
CDR3nt: TGTGCCAGCAGCCGGGGTCCGACTGAAGCTTTCTTT
CDR3aa: CASSRGPTEAFF